The 10 T cell receptor beta chains presented below share a single source sample, sequenced in a study of blood T cells in healthy people across ages. Then a second PCR, running roughly 7 to 11 cycles, was carried out with a sample-barcoded 5' primer and a J-beta primer mix. TCRdb recomputed calls from the 5' RACE reads with MiXCR, one row per CDR3 protein. The sample gives hundreds of thousands of distinct CDR3 sequences, more than 50% of which show up once; about a quarter is in the top ten. The sample taken for sequencing was blood. All receptors come from a man aged 40-55 years in good health.

This sequence joins TRBV7-2 and TRBJ2-2; no definite D call. With 2 bases removed from V and 0 bases from J, the gap between germline ends came to 7 bases. The CDR3 runs 15 residues. Germline-derived CDR1 and CDR2 are SGHTA and FQGNSA. CDR3 coding DNA: TGTGCCAGCAGCTTATATAGAACGAACACCGGGGAGCTGTTTTTT. Residues: CASSLYRTNTGELFF.

J is TRBJ2-3 and V is TRBV7-2; D is ambiguous. CDR1 SGHTA and CDR2 FQGNSA come from the germline V gene. Trimming took 5 bases from V and 8 from J, leaving 8 bases between them. This CDR3 has 11 amino acids. CDR3 sequence reads: CASSPFATQYF. In DNA, the CDR3 is TGTGCCAGCAGCCCCTTTGCTACGCAGTATTTT.

V is TRBV20-1 and J is TRBJ1-5; the D gene is possibly TRBD1 (6 bases). The CDR3 is made up of 13 amino acids. CDR1 is DFQATT and CDR2 is SNEGSKA in the germline V gene (reference sequence). V was cut by 6 bases and J by 4 bases, with 13 bases left in between. The CDR3: CSAYRVGNQPQHF. The CDR3 DNA reads as TGCAGTGCCTACAGGGTCGGGAATCAGCCCCAGCATTTT.

The J gene is TRBJ1-1, the V gene TRBV6-5; D ambiguous. This CDR3 comprises 12 residues. V was trimmed by 4 bases and J by 7 bases, leaving 10 bases between them. CDR1 MNHEY and CDR2 SVGAGI come from the germline V gene. The CDR3 spells CASSSVDGEAFF. For the CDR3, the DNA is TGTGCCAGCAGTTCCGTGGACGGTGAAGCTTTCTTT.

This clonotype was picked up one time. The rearrangement links TRBV7-2 to TRBJ2-1; perhaps TRBD2 as D (6 bases). V lost 0 bases and J lost 4, with 13 bases in between. CDR1 is SGHTA, CDR2 FQGNSA, per germline. The CDR3 extends over 16 amino acids. CDR3 sequence reads: CASSLAGRGKYNEQFF. Written as DNA, the CDR3 is TGTGCCAGCAGCTTAGCTGGGCGGGGAAAATACAATGAGCAGTTCTTC.

This clonotype occurred once. The genes are TRBV24-1 and TRBJ2-5, with no clear D. The CDR3 covers 18 residues. V was cut by 0 bases and J by 2 bases, with 18 bases left in between. Germline loops: CDR1 KGHDR, CDR2 SFDVKD. The CDR3 loop reads CATSDLGRQGWDQETQYF. The CDR3 DNA reads as TGTGCCACCAGTGATTTGGGCCGCCAAGGTTGGGATCAAGAGACCCAGTACTTC.

The table lists this clonotype with a few counts. The CDR3 loop is CASSLKGGSYEQYF. DNA for the CDR3: TGTGCCAGCAGTTTAAAGGGGGGCTCCTACGAGCAGTACTTC. The chain is built from TRBV27 and TRBJ2-7; D may be TRBD1 or TRBD2 (6 bases each). V was clipped by 2 bases and J by 0 bases, with 8 bases between them. Germline V gene data show CDR1 as MNHEY and CDR2 as SMNVEV (reference sequence). CDR3 length equals 14 residues.

The V and J genes are TRBV20-1 and TRBJ2-1; 7 nucleotides align to TRBD2. Germline V gene sequence: CDR1 DFQATT, CDR2 SNEGSKA (reference sequence). This CDR3 region has 15 residues. V lost 6 bases and J lost 5; bases outside the gene matches: 13. The CDR3 DNA reads TGCAGTGCAGAGGTACCGGGACTAAGAAACAATGAGCAGTTCTTC. Amino acid sequence: CSAEVPGLRNNEQFF.

The V call is TRBV12-3 or TRBV12-4, the J call TRBJ2-3; TRBD2 matches 12 bases. Unmatched junction bases numbered 4, after V lost 8 bases and J lost 4 bases. The CDR3 loop spans 14 amino acids. CDR3 sequence: CASLTSGSSDTQYF. CDR3 coding DNA: TGTGCCAGCTTGACTAGCGGGAGCTCAGATACGCAGTATTTT.

This chain joins TRBV15 and TRBJ2-3; 7 bases are shared with TRBD1. V lost 4 bases, J lost 4 bases, and 11 bases stayed unmatched. This CDR3 is 16 amino acids long. Germline V lookup: CDR1 LNHNV, CDR2 YYDKDF (reference sequence). The DNA of the CDR3 is TGTGCCACCAGCAATTGGGACAGCTCCCGGGCAGATACGCAGTATTTT. Translated: CATSNWDSSRADTQYF.